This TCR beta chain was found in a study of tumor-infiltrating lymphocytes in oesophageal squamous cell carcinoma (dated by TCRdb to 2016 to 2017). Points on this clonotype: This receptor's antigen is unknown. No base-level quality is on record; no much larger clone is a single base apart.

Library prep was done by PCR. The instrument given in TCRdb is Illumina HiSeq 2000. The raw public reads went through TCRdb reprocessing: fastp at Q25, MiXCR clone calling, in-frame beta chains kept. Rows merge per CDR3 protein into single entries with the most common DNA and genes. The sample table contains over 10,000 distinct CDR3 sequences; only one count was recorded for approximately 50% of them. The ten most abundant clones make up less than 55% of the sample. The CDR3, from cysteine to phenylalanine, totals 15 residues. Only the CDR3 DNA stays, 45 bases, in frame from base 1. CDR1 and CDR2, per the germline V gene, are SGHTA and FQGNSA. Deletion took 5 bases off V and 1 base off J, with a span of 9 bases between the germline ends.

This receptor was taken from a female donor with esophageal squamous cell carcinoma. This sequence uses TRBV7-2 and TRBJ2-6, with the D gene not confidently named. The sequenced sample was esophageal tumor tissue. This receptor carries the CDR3 CASSRRRSGANVLTF. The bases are TGTGCCAGCAGCCGTCGTCGGTCTGGGGCCAACGTCCTGACTTTC.